These 23 T cell receptor beta chains originate from one sample sequenced in a study of CD8 T cells in ankylosing spondylitis. Each CDR3 protein gets one entry after TCRdb re-called the 5' RACE reads with MiXCR. The sample lists over 600,000 distinct CDR3 sequences, roughly 19% occurring once. Study observations and caveats: What seemed typical of ankylosing spondylitis blood was a TCR beta motif built from fewer than ten highly homologous variants.

These receptors have no identified antigens. The sample was blood, either unsorted or a sorted T cell fraction (not recorded which). All receptors come from a male donor with ankylosing spondylitis.

This clonotype was found a few times. The chain links TRBV12-3 or TRBV12-4 to TRBJ1-1; no definite D call. The CDR3 is made up of 14 amino acids. V was shortened by 3 bases and J by 1 base, with 9 bases between the two germline ends. CDR3 sequence reads: CASSFRTENTEAFF. Written as DNA, the CDR3 is TGTGCCAGCAGTTTCAGGACGGAGAACACTGAAGCTTTCTTT.

This clonotype has just a few counts. The chain couples TRBV12-3 or TRBV12-4 to TRBJ1-1; 12 nucleotides line up with TRBD1. V was pared by 5 bases and J by 11 bases, with 15 bases of the junction left unmatched. This CDR3 has 16 residues. In DNA form, the CDR3 reads TGTGCCAGCAGTCGTCCCGGGACAGGGGGCGCGAGCGTGGCTTTCTTT. Translating it yields CASSRPGTGGASVAFF.

V is TRBV11-2 and J is TRBJ2-1; tentatively, D is TRBD1 (6 bases). The CDR3 has 19 amino acids. Trimming stripped 5 bases from V and 2 bases from J, with 25 bases between. Germline V lookup: CDR1 SGHAT, CDR2 FQNNGV. The CDR3, as DNA: TGTGCCAGCAGCCCAACTTTACGAGCGGTACAGGGCACCTACAATGAGCAGTTCTTC. Protein product: CASSPTLRAVQGTYNEQFF.

This clonotype was seen only a few times. This sequence joins TRBV6-2 or TRBV6-3 and TRBJ1-5, with D hard to call. Germline values: CDR1 MNHEY, CDR2 SVGEGT. This CDR3 is built from 12 residues. V lost 3 bases, J lost 6 bases, and 6 bases lay in between. In nucleotides, the CDR3 is TGTGCCAGCAGTTATGGTGTTCAGCCCCAGCATTTT. Residues: CASSYGVQPQHF.

This clonotype was recorded many times. This chain uses TRBV24-1 with TRBJ2-5, with 7 bases aligning to TRBD2. Looked up from germline, CDR1 is KGHDR and CDR2 is SFDVKD. V lost 4 bases and J lost 1; bases outside the gene matches: 2. The CDR3 is 14 residues long. The CDR3 loop reads CATSEGGSQETQYF. The CDR3 region has the DNA TGTGCCACCAGTGAGGGGGGGTCCCAAGAGACCCAGTACTTC.

This chain connects TRBV28 to TRBJ2-7; D not resolved. Germline values: CDR1 MDHEN, CDR2 SYDVKM. This CDR3 contains 13 residues. The V end was cut by 8 bases, the J end by 1 base, with 12 bases between. The CDR3 sequence: CASCIGPSYEQYF. The CDR3 DNA reads TGTGCCAGCTGTATTGGGCCTTCCTACGAGCAGTACTTC.

This clonotype was observed a few times. Here the CDR3 DNA reads TGCAGCGTTCCTGGGGATCAGAACACTGAAGCTTTCTTT. It encodes CSVPGDQNTEAFF. The V call is TRBV29-1, the J call TRBJ1-1; no firm D call. V was clipped by 5 bases and J by 1 base, with 11 bases between them. This CDR3 has 13 residues. Germline assignment: CDR1 SQVTM and CDR2 ANQGSEA.

This clonotype was seen more than once but under ten times. The rearrangement joins TRBV5-1 to TRBJ2-7; 8 bases align to TRBD1. Germline V gene data show CDR1 as SGHRS and CDR2 as YFSETQ. V lost 4 bases, J lost 12 bases, and 15 bases stayed unmatched. The CDR3 has 14 amino acids. The CDR3 DNA reads as TGCGCCAGCAGCCCGCCGGGACAGGTTACGAGTTTGTACTTC. Amino acids: CASSPPGQVTSLYF.

There are a few counts of this clonotype. The chain uses TRBV9 and TRBJ2-3; TRBD2 is a possible D gene (5 bases). CDR3 length equals 16 residues. Germline CDR1 is SGDLS and CDR2 is YYNGEE. Trimming took off 1 base at V and 0 bases at J, with 12 bases between the two ends. In DNA form, the CDR3 reads TGTGCCAGCAGCGTATTCCGGGATCCGAGCACAGATACGCAGTATTTT. Translation: CASSVFRDPSTDTQYF. Full variable domain (outside the CDR3, taken from reference TRBV9 and TRBJ2-3): DSGVTQTPKHLITATGQRVTLRCSPRSGDLSVYWYQQSLDQGLQFLIQYYNGEERAKGNILERFSAQQFPDLHSELNLSSLELGDSALYFCASSVFRDPSTDTQYFGPGTRLTVL.

The rearrangement joins TRBV7-2 to TRBJ1-1; 8 bases map to TRBD1. The V gene's germline CDR1 is SGHTA and CDR2 FQGNSA. The CDR3 length is 15 residues. J was trimmed by 4 bases and V by 4 bases; bases with no gene match: 8. The DNA for the CDR3 is TGTGCCAGCAGCTCAGGGGGCGCGGGGAGCACTGAAGCTTTCTTT. As protein: CASSSGGAGSTEAFF. The entire variable domain, with the rest obtained from reference TRBV7-2 and TRBJ1-1, is as follows: GAGVSQSPSNKVTEKGKDVELRCDPISGHTALYWYRQSLGQGLEFLIYFQGNSAPDKSGLPSDRFSAERTGGSVSTLTIQRTQQEDSAVYLCASSSGGAGSTEAFFGQGTRLTVV.

The rearrangement links TRBV24-1 to TRBJ2-2; 9 positions match TRBD2. Germline values: CDR1 KGHDR, CDR2 SFDVKD. This CDR3 region has 17 residues. J lost 6 bases, V lost 3 bases, and 10 bases had no gene match. The CDR3 spells CATSDPPRAGGPGELFF. The CDR3, as DNA: TGTGCCACCAGTGATCCCCCGCGCGCGGGAGGGCCCGGGGAGCTGTTTTTT.

In its sample, this clonotype was seen a few times. This chain joins TRBV20-1 and TRBJ1-5; D is uncertain. This CDR3 has 14 amino acids. V was pared by 1 base and J by 0 bases, with 7 bases between. CDR1 is DFQATT and CDR2 is SNEGSKA in the germline V gene (reference sequence). CDR3 DNA sequence: TGCAGTGCTAGAGGGCAGTATAGCAATCAGCCCCAGCATTTT. As protein: CSARGQYSNQPQHF.

This clonotype showed up just a few times. The V call is TRBV29-1, the J call TRBJ2-5, with 11 bases lining up with TRBD1. V trimming: 8 bases; J trimming: 6 bases; junction bases outside the gene matches: 5. The CDR3 loop spans 12 amino acids. Germline-derived CDR1 and CDR2 are SQVTM and ANQGSEA. In DNA form, the CDR3 reads TGCAGCTCAGGACAGGGGGCGAAGACCCAGTACTTC. As protein: CSSGQGAKTQYF.

The J gene is TRBJ2-1, the V gene TRBV6-2 or TRBV6-3, with 11 bases aligning to TRBD2. V gave up 4 bases and J gave up 1 base; unmatched junction bases: 9. The CDR3 has 18 amino acids. Germline V lookup: CDR1 MNHEY, CDR2 SVGEGT. The CDR3 region has the DNA TGTGCCAGCAGTTCCGGGGCTAGCGGGAGGACTTCCTACAATGAGCAGTTCTTC. This encodes CASSSGASGRTSYNEQFF.

V gene TRBV15 combines with J gene TRBJ2-1; 8 positions agree with TRBD2. V gave up 3 bases and J gave up 4 bases; unmatched junction bases: 8. Looked up from germline, CDR1 is LNHNV and CDR2 is YYDKDF (reference sequence). The CDR3 covers 16 residues. CDR3 loop: CATSSPILAAYNEQFF. DNA for the CDR3: TGTGCCACCAGCAGTCCCATACTAGCGGCTTACAATGAGCAGTTCTTC.

This clonotype occurred a few times. The genes are TRBV5-1 and TRBJ2-3; D gene unclear. Germline CDR1 SGHRS, CDR2 YFSETQ. The CDR3 is 13 amino acids. Trimming took off 6 bases at V and 6 bases at J, with 14 bases between the two ends. This chain's CDR3 is CASTNPVTDTQYF. The CDR3 DNA reads as TGCGCCAGCACCAACCCCGTGACTGATACGCAGTATTTT.

The chain carries TRBV12-3 or TRBV12-4 and TRBJ1-5; 7 bases match TRBD1. Losses at the gene ends were 5 bases for V and 3 bases for J; bases not matched to a gene: 7. The CDR3 totals 15 residues. In DNA, the CDR3 is TGTGCCAGCAGTCCCGGGACAGCCTACAATCAGCCCCAGCATTTT. It specifies CASSPGTAYNQPQHF.

This sequence joins TRBV7-9 and TRBJ2-5; 9 bases are a match to TRBD1. Trimming at V came to 3 bases and at J to 1 base, leaving 3 bases not matched to a gene. Per germline, CDR1 SEHNR and CDR2 FQNEAQ (reference sequence). This CDR3 has 15 residues. The CDR3 bases are TGTGCCAGCAGCTTCGGACAGGGGCCCCAAGAGACCCAGTACTTC. Amino acids: CASSFGQGPQETQYF.

This clonotype was counted a few times. This chain links TRBV11-2 with TRBJ1-1; 8 positions agree with TRBD1. The V gene's germline CDR1 is SGHAT and CDR2 FQNNGV. The CDR3 has 16 amino acids. The junction had 8 bases not matched to a gene; V was cut back by 5 bases and J by 0 bases. CDR3 sequence: CASSQGQVRMNTEAFF. The CDR3 DNA reads TGTGCCAGCAGCCAGGGACAGGTTCGGATGAACACTGAAGCTTTCTTT.

This clonotype was counted between two and nine times. The chain employs TRBV12-3 or TRBV12-4 and TRBJ2-3; possibly TRBD2 for D (6 bases). The CDR3 contains 20 residues. With 5 bases removed from V and 4 bases from J, the gap between germline ends came to 31 bases. The CDR3: CASSPTDGGVTGHNSDTQYF. The CDR3 bases are TGTGCCAGCAGTCCCACCGATGGAGGGGTCACGGGGCACAATTCAGATACGCAGTATTTT.

The chain combines TRBV5-1 with TRBJ1-4; tentatively, D is TRBD1 (5 bases). CDR3 length: 14 residues. V lost 2 bases to trimming and J lost 8 bases, with 13 bases between them. Germline V gene lookup returns CDR1 SGHRS and CDR2 YFSETQ. In nucleotides, the CDR3 is TGCGCCAGCAGCTTCGTCGGGGGGGACGAAAAACTGTTTTTT. This codes for CASSFVGGDEKLFF.

This clonotype was seen repeatedly, ten times or more. The V and J genes are TRBV4-1 and TRBJ2-1; 10 positions match TRBD2. The CDR3 spans 17 residues. Germline V gives CDR1 MGHRA, CDR2 YSYEKL. Germline trimming cut 3 bases from V and 7 bases from J; bases unmatched to any gene: 12. CDR3 residues: CASSQRPGTSDVNEQFF. In nucleotides, the CDR3 is TGCGCCAGCAGCCAGCGTCCCGGGACTAGCGACGTGAATGAGCAGTTCTTC.

This rearrangement joins TRBV7-9 to TRBJ2-1; 10 bases align to TRBD1. Trimming cost V 0 bases and J 5 bases; bases outside gene matches: 1. CDR3 length equals 15 residues. The germline CDR1 and CDR2 sequences are SEHNR and FQNEAQ (reference sequence). As DNA, the CDR3 is TGTGCCAGCAGCTTAGCGGGACAGGGGAACAATGAGCAGTTCTTC. The encoded protein is CASSLAGQGNNEQFF.